This note documents a single T cell receptor beta chain sequence. Germline V gives CDR1 LNHNV, CDR2 YYDKDF (reference sequence). The CDR3 is made up of 13 amino acids. The V end was cut by 8 bases, the J end by 7 bases, with 17 bases between. The data were taken from a study of shared clonotypes between healthy human individuals. Naive CD8 cells lacked CD45RO and underwent positive selection for CCR7, leaving out terminally differentiated effector memory CD45RA+ cells. Sequenced by immunoSEQ multiplex PCR; TCRdb stores in-frame clones only, minus some. The data hold hundreds of thousands of clones, with about 95% observed a single time.

V is TRBV15 and J is TRBJ1-2; tentatively, D is TRBD1 (6 bases). This clonotype was obtained from a woman between 25 and 40 years old in good health. The specimen sequenced was naive CD8+ T cells sorted from blood. Written as DNA, the CDR3 is TGTGCCACCCGGTTACAGGGACTTAGTGGCTACACCTTC. Amino acids: CATRLQGLSGYTF.